This is a list of T cell receptor beta chains from one sample in a study of post-analysis software for immune sequencing data. One entry per CDR3 protein results from TCRdb running MiXCR on the PCR reads. In the table there are fewer than 900,000 distinct CDR3 sequences, about 45% of which are singletons. The sequenced material came from blood. The receptors originated from a girl between 10 and 17 years old with multiple sclerosis. CDR3s include the opening cysteine and the closing phenylalanine or tryptophan. D genes are given only for firm matches. Some rows mark clone size as missing; the rest say once, few, many or name a class of expanded clone.

J: TRBJ2-1; D: TRBD2; size: NA; V: TRBV18; CDR3: CASSPLSGISYNEQFF; DNA: TGTGCCAGCTCACCCCTGAGCGGGATCTCCTACAATGAGCAGTTCTTC
J: TRBJ2-7; D: NA; size: few; V: TRBV4-3; CDR3: CASSQDLPGDPYEQYF; DNA: TGCGCCAGCAGCCAAGATCTCCCGGGGGATCCCTACGAGCAGTACTTC
J: TRBJ1-4; D: NA; size: once; V: TRBV12-3/TRBV12-4; CDR3: CASSLSEGGEKLFF; DNA: TGTGCCAGCAGTTTATCGGAGGGGGGGGAAAAACTGTTTTTT
J: TRBJ2-5; D: TRBD2; size: NA; V: TRBV29-1; CDR3: CSAGPTGGEGTQYF; DNA: TGCAGCGCCGGGCCAACCGGGGGGGAAGGGACCCAGTACTTC
J: TRBJ2-4; D: TRBD2; size: many; V: TRBV18; CDR3: CASSPTGGIQYF; DNA: TGTGCCAGCTCACCTACGGGGGGCATTCAGTACTTC
J: TRBJ2-5; D: NA; size: NA; V: TRBV5-1; CDR3: CASSIPHGETQYF; DNA: TGCGCCAGCAGCATTCCCCATGGTGAGACCCAGTACTTC
J: TRBJ2-7; D: NA; size: many; V: TRBV12-3/TRBV12-4; CDR3: CASSLADAYEQYF; DNA: TGTGCCAGCAGTTTAGCGGACGCCTACGAGCAGTACTTC
J: TRBJ2-7; D: TRBD2; size: few; V: TRBV12-3/TRBV12-4; CDR3: CASSFLRSGLAVSSYEQYF; DNA: TGTGCCAGCAGTTTTCTGCGGTCGGGACTAGCGGTTAGCTCCTACGAGCAGTACTTC
J: TRBJ2-1; D: TRBD2; size: NA; V: TRBV27; CDR3: CASSLPGGGTSFNEQFF; DNA: TGTGCCAGCAGTTTACCTGGAGGGGGGACTAGCTTCAATGAGCAGTTCTTC
J: TRBJ1-1; D: TRBD1; size: NA; V: TRBV7-9; CDR3: CASSKQLERQGRTEAFF; DNA: TGTGCCAGCAGCAAACAACTGGAGAGACAGGGACGCACTGAAGCTTTCTTT
J: TRBJ2-5; D: NA; size: NA; V: TRBV7-6; CDR3: CASSLRGPTQETQYF; DNA: TGTGCCAGCAGCTTAAGGGGACCGACGCAAGAGACCCAGTACTTC
J: TRBJ2-3; D: NA; size: NA; V: TRBV7-9; CDR3: CASSLVRPPSTDTQYF; DNA: TGTGCCAGCAGCTTAGTAAGACCACCTAGCACAGATACGCAGTATTTT
J: TRBJ1-2; D: NA; size: NA; V: TRBV20-1; CDR3: CSARDRPGLYGYTF; DNA: TGCAGTGCTAGAGATAGACCTGGGCTCTATGGCTACACCTTC
J: TRBJ2-1; D: TRBD2; size: NA; V: TRBV6-5; CDR3: CASSYWRESSYNEQFF; DNA: TGTGCCAGCAGTTACTGGCGGGAGAGTTCCTACAATGAGCAGTTCTTC
J: TRBJ2-3; D: NA; size: few; V: TRBV7-3; CDR3: CAAEGPGTDTQYF; DNA: TGTGCCGCGGAGGGCCCAGGCACAGATACGCAGTATTTT
J: TRBJ2-1; D: NA; size: NA; V: TRBV29-1; CDR3: CSVDQRGVNEQFF; DNA: TGCAGCGTTGACCAGAGGGGCGTCAATGAGCAGTTCTTC
J: TRBJ1-1; D: NA; size: NA; V: TRBV5-1; CDR3: CASRPTGSIRTEAFF; DNA: TGCGCCAGCAGACCAACAGGGAGCATTAGGACTGAAGCTTTCTTT
J: TRBJ1-2; D: TRBD1; size: NA; V: TRBV7-2; CDR3: CASSLPRRGQGYTF; DNA: TGTGCCAGCAGCTTACCCAGGAGGGGGCAAGGCTACACCTTC
J: TRBJ2-7; D: NA; size: NA; V: TRBV6-6; CDR3: CASSYGKGVTYEQYF; DNA: TGTGCCAGCAGTTACGGAAAGGGGGTGACCTACGAGCAGTACTTC
J: TRBJ1-2; D: NA; size: NA; V: TRBV7-9; CDR3: CASSPNQGSYGYTF; DNA: TGTGCCAGCAGCCCCAACCAGGGAAGCTATGGCTACACCTTC
J: TRBJ2-2; D: NA; size: few; V: TRBV5-1; CDR3: CASTLGTQGSGELFF; DNA: TGCGCCAGCACCCTGGGGACCCAGGGATCCGGGGAGCTGTTTTTT
J: TRBJ1-1; D: NA; size: few; V: TRBV20-1; CDR3: CSARVDREAFF; DNA: TGCAGTGCTAGAGTGGACCGCGAAGCTTTCTTT
J: TRBJ1-2; D: NA; size: NA; V: TRBV7-6; CDR3: CASSLGVGTKDRNYGYTF; DNA: TGTGCCAGCAGCTTAGGGGTGGGGACAAAGGATCGTAACTATGGCTACACCTTC
J: TRBJ2-5; D: TRBD2; size: NA; V: TRBV12-3/TRBV12-4; CDR3: CASSFKYDWTSGREETQYF; DNA: TGTGCCAGCAGTTTCAAGTATGATTGGACTAGCGGGAGAGAAGAGACCCAGTACTTC
J: TRBJ2-5; D: TRBD1; size: few; V: TRBV7-3; CDR3: CASSPQGWNEQYF; DNA: TGTGCCAGCAGTCCACAGGGGTGGAATGAGCAGTACTTC
J: TRBJ2-7; D: NA; size: few; V: TRBV9; CDR3: CASSAGTAIYEQYF; DNA: TGTGCCAGCAGCGCCGGGACGGCCATCTACGAGCAGTACTTC
J: TRBJ2-6; D: NA; size: NA; V: TRBV6-6; CDR3: CASSFTQGSGANVLTF; DNA: TGTGCCAGCAGTTTCACCCAGGGTTCTGGGGCCAACGTCCTGACTTTC
J: TRBJ2-5; D: TRBD2; size: many; V: TRBV7-2; CDR3: CASSLGGLAGETQYF; DNA: TGTGCCAGCAGCTTAGGGGGACTAGCTGGGGAGACCCAGTACTTC
J: TRBJ2-3; D: TRBD2; size: NA; V: TRBV6-1; CDR3: CASSEGAGETDTQYF; DNA: TGTGCCAGCAGTGAAGGAGCGGGAGAGACAGATACGCAGTATTTT
J: TRBJ1-5; D: TRBD1; size: NA; V: TRBV20-1; CDR3: CSARDSGQGGSQPQHF; DNA: TGCAGTGCTAGAGATAGCGGACAGGGCGGAAGTCAGCCCCAGCATTTT
J: TRBJ2-5; D: NA; size: NA; V: TRBV7-6; CDR3: CASSQGVATQETQYF; DNA: TGTGCCAGCAGCCAAGGAGTAGCGACCCAAGAGACCCAGTACTTC
J: TRBJ1-1; D: NA; size: NA; V: TRBV7-2; CDR3: CASSFTGGVAEAFF; DNA: TGTGCCAGCAGCTTCACCGGGGGGGTCGCTGAAGCTTTCTTT